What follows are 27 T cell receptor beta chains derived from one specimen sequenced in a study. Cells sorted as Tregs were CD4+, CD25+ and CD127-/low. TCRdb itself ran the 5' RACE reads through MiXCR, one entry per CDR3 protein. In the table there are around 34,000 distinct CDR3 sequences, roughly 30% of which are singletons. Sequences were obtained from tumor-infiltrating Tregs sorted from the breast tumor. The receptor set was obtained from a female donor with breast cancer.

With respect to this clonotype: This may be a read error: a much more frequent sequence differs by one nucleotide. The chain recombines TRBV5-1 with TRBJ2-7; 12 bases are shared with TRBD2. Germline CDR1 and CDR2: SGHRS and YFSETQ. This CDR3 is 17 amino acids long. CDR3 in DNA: TGCGCCAGCAGCTTGGGGAGACTAGCGGGGGACTCCGACGAGCAGTACTTC. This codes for CASSLGRLAGDSDEQYF.

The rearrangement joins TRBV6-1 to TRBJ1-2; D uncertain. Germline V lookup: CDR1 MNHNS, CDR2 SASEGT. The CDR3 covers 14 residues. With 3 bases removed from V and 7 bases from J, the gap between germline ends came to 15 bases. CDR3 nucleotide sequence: TGTGCCAGCAGTGAGAAGGGCCCTATGGGTGGCTACACCTTC. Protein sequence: CASSEKGPMGGYTF.

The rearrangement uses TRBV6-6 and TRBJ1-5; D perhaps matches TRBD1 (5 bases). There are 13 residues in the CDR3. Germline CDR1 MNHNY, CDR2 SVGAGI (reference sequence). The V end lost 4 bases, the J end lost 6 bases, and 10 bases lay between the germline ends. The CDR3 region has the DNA TGTGCCAGCAGTTCGGACAAAGCTCAGCCCCAGCATTTT. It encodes CASSSDKAQPQHF.

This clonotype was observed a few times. This CDR3 reads CASSRRDNEQFF. CDR3 in DNA: TGTGCCAGCAGCCGCCGGGATAATGAGCAGTTCTTC. This sequence joins TRBV4-2 and TRBJ2-1; maybe TRBD2 (5 bases). The CDR3 length is 12 residues. Germline values: CDR1 LGHNA, CDR2 YNFKEQ. The V end was cut by 4 bases, the J end by 7 bases, with 8 bases between.

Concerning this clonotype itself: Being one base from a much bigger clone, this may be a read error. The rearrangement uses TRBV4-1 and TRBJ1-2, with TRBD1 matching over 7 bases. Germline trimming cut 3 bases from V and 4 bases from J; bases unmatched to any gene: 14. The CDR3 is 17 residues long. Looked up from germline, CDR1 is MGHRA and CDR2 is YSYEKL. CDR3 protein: CASSHPGQRFSGYGYTF. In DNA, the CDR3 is TGCGCCAGCAGCCACCCGGGACAGCGGTTCTCTGGCTATGGCTACACCTTC.

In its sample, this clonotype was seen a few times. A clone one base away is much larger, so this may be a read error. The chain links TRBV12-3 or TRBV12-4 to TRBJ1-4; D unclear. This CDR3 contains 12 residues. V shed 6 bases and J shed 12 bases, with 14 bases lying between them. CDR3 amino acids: CASSSETGELFF. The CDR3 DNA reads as TGTGCCAGCAGCTCCGAGACTGGGGAACTGTTTTTT.

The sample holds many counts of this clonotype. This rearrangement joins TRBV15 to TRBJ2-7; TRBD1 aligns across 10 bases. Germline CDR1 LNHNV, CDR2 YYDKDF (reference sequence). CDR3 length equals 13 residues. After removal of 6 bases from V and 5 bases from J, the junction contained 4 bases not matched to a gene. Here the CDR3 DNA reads TGTGCCACCAGGGGGGACAGGGGCCACGAGCAGTACTTC. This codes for CATRGDRGHEQYF.

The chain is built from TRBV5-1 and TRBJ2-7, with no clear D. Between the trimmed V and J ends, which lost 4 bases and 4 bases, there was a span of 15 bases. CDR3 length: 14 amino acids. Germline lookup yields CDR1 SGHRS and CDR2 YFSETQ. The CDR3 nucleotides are TGCGCCAGCAGCGCGAGTCCCCCCCGATACGAGCAGTACTTC. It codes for CASSASPPRYEQYF.

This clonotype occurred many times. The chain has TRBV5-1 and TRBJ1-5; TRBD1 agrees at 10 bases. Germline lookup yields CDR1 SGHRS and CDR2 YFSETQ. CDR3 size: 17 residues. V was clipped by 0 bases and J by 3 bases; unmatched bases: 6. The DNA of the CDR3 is TGCGCCAGCAGCTTGGGACCGGGACAGGGGCCCAATCAGCCCCAGCATTTT. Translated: CASSLGPGQGPNQPQHF.

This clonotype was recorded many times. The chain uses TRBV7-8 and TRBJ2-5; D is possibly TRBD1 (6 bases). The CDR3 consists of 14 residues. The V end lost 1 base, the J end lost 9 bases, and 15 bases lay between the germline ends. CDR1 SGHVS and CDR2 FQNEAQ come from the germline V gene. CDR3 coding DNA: TGTGCCAGCAGCTTAGACCGACAGGCCAAGGCCCAGTACTTC. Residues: CASSLDRQAKAQYF.

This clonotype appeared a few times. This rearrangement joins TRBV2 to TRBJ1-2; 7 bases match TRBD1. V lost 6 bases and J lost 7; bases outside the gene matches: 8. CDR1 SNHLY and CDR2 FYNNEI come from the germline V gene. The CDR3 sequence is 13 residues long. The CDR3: CASRGGQESGYTF. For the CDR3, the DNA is TGTGCCAGCAGGGGTGGACAGGAAAGTGGCTACACCTTC.

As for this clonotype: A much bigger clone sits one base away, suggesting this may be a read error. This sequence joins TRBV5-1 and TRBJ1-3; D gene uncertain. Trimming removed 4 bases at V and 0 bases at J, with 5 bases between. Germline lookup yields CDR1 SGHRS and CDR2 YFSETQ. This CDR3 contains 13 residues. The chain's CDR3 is CASSVSSGNTIYF. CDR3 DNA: TGCGCCAGCAGCGTCTCCTCTGGAAACACCATATATTTT.

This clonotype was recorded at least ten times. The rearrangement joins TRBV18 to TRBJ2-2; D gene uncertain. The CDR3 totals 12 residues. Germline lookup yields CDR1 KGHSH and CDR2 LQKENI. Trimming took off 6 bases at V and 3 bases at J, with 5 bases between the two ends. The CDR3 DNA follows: TGTGCCAGCTCTCAATACACCGGGGAGCTGTTTTTT. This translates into CASSQYTGELFF.

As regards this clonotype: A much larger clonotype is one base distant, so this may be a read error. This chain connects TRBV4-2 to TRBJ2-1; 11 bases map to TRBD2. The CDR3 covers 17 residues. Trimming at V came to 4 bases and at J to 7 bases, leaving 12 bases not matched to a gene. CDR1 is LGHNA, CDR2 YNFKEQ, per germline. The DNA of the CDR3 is TGTGCCAGCAGCCTCCTCATTAGCGGGAGGGTCGATAATGAGCAGTTCTTC. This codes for CASSLLISGRVDNEQFF.

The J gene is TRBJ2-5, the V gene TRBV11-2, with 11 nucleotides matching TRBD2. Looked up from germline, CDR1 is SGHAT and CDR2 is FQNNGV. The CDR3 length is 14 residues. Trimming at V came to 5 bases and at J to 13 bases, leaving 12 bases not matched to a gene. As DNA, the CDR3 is TGTGCCAGCAGCAAGGGGTGGGGGACTAGCGGATCGTACTTC. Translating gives CASSKGWGTSGSYF.

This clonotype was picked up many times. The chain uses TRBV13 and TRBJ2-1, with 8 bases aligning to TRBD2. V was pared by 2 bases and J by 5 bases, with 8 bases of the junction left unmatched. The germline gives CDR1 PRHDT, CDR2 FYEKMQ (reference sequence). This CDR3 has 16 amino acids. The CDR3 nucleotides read TGTGCCAGCAGCTTATCTCCCGGGAGGGGCGACAATGAGCAGTTCTTC. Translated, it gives CASSLSPGRGDNEQFF.

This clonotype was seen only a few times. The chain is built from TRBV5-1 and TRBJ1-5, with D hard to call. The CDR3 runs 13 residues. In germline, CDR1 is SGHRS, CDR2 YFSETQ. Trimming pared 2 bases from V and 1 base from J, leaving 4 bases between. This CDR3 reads CASSLGSNQPQHF. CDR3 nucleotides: TGCGCCAGCAGCTTAGGCAGCAATCAGCCCCAGCATTTT.

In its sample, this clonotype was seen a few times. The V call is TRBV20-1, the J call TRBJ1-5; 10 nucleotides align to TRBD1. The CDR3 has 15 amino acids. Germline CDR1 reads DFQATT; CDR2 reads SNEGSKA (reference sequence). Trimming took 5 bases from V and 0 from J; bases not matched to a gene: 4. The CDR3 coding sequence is TGCAGTGCTTGGGGACAGGGGAATAGCAATCAGCCCCAGCATTTT. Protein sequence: CSAWGQGNSNQPQHF.

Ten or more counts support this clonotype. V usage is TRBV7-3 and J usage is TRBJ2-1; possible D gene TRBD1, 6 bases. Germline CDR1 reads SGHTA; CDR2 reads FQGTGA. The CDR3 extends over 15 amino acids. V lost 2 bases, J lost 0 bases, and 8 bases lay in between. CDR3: CASSLGGDSYNEQFF. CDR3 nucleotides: TGTGCCAGCAGCTTAGGGGGCGACTCCTACAATGAGCAGTTCTTC. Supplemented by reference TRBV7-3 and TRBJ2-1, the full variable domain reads GAGVSQTPSNKVTEKGKYVELRCDPISGHTALYWYRQSLGQGPEFLIYFQGTGAADDSGLPNDRFFAVRPEGSVSTLKIQRTERGDSAVYLCASSLGGDSYNEQFFGPGTRLTVL.

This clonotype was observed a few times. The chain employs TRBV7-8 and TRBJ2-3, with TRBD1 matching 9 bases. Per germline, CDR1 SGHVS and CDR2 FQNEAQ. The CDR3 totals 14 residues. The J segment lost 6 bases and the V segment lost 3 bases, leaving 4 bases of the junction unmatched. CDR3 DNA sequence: TGTGCCAGCAGCTTCGGACAGGGGAGGGATACGCAGTATTTT. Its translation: CASSFGQGRDTQYF.

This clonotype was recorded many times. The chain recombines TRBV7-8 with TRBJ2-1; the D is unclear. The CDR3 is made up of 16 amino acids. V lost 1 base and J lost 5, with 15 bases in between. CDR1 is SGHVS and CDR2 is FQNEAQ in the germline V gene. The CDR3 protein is CASSLEGLRRDNEQFF. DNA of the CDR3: TGTGCCAGCAGCTTAGAAGGGCTTAGGAGAGACAATGAGCAGTTCTTC.

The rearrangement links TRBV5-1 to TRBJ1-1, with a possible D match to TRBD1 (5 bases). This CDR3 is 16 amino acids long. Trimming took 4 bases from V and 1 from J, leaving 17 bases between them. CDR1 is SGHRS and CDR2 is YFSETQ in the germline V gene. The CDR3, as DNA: TGCGCCAGCAGCGGGGGAAGTGGAAAGACGAACACTGAAGCTTTCTTT. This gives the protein CASSGGSGKTNTEAFF.

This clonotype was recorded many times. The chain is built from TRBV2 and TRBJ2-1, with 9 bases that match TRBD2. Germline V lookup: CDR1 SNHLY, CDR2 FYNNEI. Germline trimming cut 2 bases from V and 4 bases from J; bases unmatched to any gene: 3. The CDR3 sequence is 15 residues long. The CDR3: CASSELAGIYNEQFF. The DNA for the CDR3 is TGTGCCAGCAGTGAACTAGCGGGAATTTACAATGAGCAGTTCTTC. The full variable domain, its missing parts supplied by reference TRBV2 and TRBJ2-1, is EPEVTQTPSHQVTQMGQEVILRCVPISNHLYFYWYRQILGQKVEFLVSFYNNEISEKSEIFDDQFSVERPDGSNFTLKIRSTKLEDSAMYFCASSELAGIYNEQFFGPGTRLTVL.

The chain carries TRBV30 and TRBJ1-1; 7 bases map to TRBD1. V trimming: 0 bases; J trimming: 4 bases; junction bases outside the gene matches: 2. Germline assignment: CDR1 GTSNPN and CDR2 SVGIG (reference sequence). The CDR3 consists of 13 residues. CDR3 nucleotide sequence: TGTGCCTGGAGTGTCTCAGGGGGCACTGAAGCTTTCTTT. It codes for CAWSVSGGTEAFF.

For the CDR3, the DNA is TGTGCCACCAGTGGGGATAGAACTGGGAGCACAGATACGCAGTATTTT. Protein product: CATSGDRTGSTDTQYF. The chain is built from TRBV24-1 and TRBJ2-3, with D unresolved. V was cut by 5 bases and J by 0 bases, with 14 bases left in between. Germline-derived CDR1 and CDR2 are KGHDR and SFDVKD. The CDR3 extends over 16 amino acids.

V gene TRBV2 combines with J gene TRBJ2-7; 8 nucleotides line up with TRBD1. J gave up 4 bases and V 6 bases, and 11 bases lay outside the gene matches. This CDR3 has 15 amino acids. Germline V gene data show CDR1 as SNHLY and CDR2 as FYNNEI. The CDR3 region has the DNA TGTGCCAGCAGGACTATGACAGGGGTAGGATACGAGCAGTACTTC. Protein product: CASRTMTGVGYEQYF.

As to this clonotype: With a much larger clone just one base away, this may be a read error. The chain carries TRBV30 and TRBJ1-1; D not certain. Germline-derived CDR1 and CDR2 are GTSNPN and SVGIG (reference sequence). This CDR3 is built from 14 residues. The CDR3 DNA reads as TGTGCCTGGAAGCATCAGCAGACTAACACTGAAGCTTCCTTT. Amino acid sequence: CAWKHQQTNTEASF.